Below are 15 T cell receptor beta chains sequenced from a single sample in a study of T cell changes during pregnancy in multiple sclerosis. The repertoire was sequenced with immunoSEQ multiplex PCR; TCRdb's copy has only in-frame clones and lacks some. Here the sample spans over 20,000 clones, about 90% being singletons. The sequenced sample was CD4+ T cells from peripheral blood mononuclear cells, obtained in the third trimester of pregnancy. The receptors derive from a female donor in good health, enrolled as a control in a pregnancy study.

The rearrangement joins TRBV7-9 to TRBJ1-1; perhaps TRBD1 as D (6 bases). In germline, CDR1 is SEHNR, CDR2 FQNEAQ (reference sequence). V was clipped by 6 bases and J by 1 base, with 12 bases between them. The CDR3 spans 14 residues. The CDR3 DNA reads as TGTGCCAGCAGGCTTATACAGGGGAACACTGAAGCTTTCTTT. Its translation: CASRLIQGNTEAFF.

The CDR3 protein is CASSRQGNQPQHF. The CDR3 nucleotides read TGTGCCAGCAGTAGGCAGGGCAATCAGCCCCAGCATTTT. The V and J genes are TRBV28 and TRBJ1-5; no reliable D call. The CDR3 is 13 amino acids. Trimming took 5 bases from V and 2 from J, leaving 7 bases between them. Germline CDR1 MDHEN, CDR2 SYDVKM.

The genes are TRBV10-1 and TRBJ2-5; D possibly corresponds to TRBD2 (7 bases). The CDR3 has 17 residues. Germline CDR1 and CDR2: WNHNN and SYGVQD (reference sequence). Trimming removed 4 bases at V and 1 base at J, with 19 bases between. This chain's CDR3 is CASSGAFAGATQETQYF. In DNA form, the CDR3 reads TGCGCCAGCAGTGGGGCGTTCGCGGGGGCCACCCAAGAGACCCAGTACTTC.

This rearrangement joins TRBV27 to TRBJ1-3; the D is unclear. CDR3 length: 14 residues. V was shortened by 2 bases and J by 0 bases, with 5 bases between the two germline ends. The germline gives CDR1 MNHEY, CDR2 SMNVEV (reference sequence). The CDR3 loop reads CASSLGPSGNTIYF. CDR3 sequence (DNA): TGTGCCAGCAGTTTAGGCCCCTCTGGAAACACCATATATTTT.

This rearrangement joins TRBV7-8 to TRBJ2-3, with D unresolved. Germline V lookup: CDR1 SGHVS, CDR2 FQNEAQ. The germline V and J ends were trimmed by 1 base and 2 bases, with 4 bases remaining between them. The CDR3 totals 13 residues. As DNA, the CDR3 is TGTGCCAGCAGCTTAGACTTCACAGATACGCAGTATTTT. Its translation is CASSLDFTDTQYF.

This rearrangement joins TRBV7-2 to TRBJ2-7; no reliable D call. V lost 4 bases and J lost 1, with 11 bases in between. Germline V gives CDR1 SGHTA, CDR2 FQGNSA. The CDR3 length is 14 residues. The CDR3 nucleotides read TGTGCCAGCAGCTCCCTCCAGTCATCCTACGAGCAGTACTTC. It translates to CASSSLQSSYEQYF.

The V gene is TRBV2, the J gene TRBJ1-5; 9 bases line up with TRBD1. CDR1 is SNHLY and CDR2 is FYNNEI in the germline V gene. This CDR3 is built from 15 residues. The ends lost 6 bases at V and 5 bases at J; junction bases unmatched: 8. DNA for the CDR3: TGTGCCAGCAGCCTTGGACAGGGGCGCCATCAGCCCCAGCATTTT. Residues: CASSLGQGRHQPQHF.

V gene TRBV5-1 combines with J gene TRBJ1-2; no clear D. This CDR3 is 13 amino acids long. Germline CDR1 and CDR2: SGHRS and YFSETQ. V lost 0 bases and J lost 4, with 7 bases in between. The chain's CDR3 is CASSLEWAYGYTF. CDR3 DNA: TGCGCCAGCAGCTTGGAATGGGCCTATGGCTACACCTTC. Looking up the rest from reference TRBV5-1 and TRBJ1-2 gives the full variable domain: KAGVTQTPRYLIKTRGQQVTLSCSPISGHRSVSWYQQTPGQGLQFLFEYFSETQRNKGNFPGRFSGRQFSNSRSEMNVSTLELGDSALYLCASSLEWAYGYTFGSGTRLTVV.

The V gene is TRBV30, the J gene TRBJ1-1, with D unresolved. The V end lost 0 bases, the J end lost 3 bases, and 17 bases lay between the germline ends. The CDR3 loop spans 16 amino acids. Germline CDR1 reads GTSNPN; CDR2 reads SVGIG (reference sequence). The CDR3 spells CAWSVGLTSRHTEAFF. DNA for the CDR3: TGTGCCTGGAGTGTGGGCCTTACCTCTCGGCACACTGAAGCTTTCTTT.

The rearrangement joins TRBV7-2 to TRBJ2-7; 7 bases fit TRBD2. CDR3 size: 15 residues. Germline loops: CDR1 SGHTA, CDR2 FQGNSA. Trimming at V came to 6 bases and at J to 3 bases, leaving 11 bases not matched to a gene. The CDR3 sequence is CASRGRGGRVYEQYF. CDR3 DNA: TGTGCCAGCAGGGGGAGAGGAGGGAGGGTCTACGAGCAGTACTTC.

V is TRBV11-2 and J is TRBJ2-1; 12 nucleotides line up with TRBD2. CDR1 is SGHAT and CDR2 is FQNNGV in the germline V gene. V trimming: 6 bases; J trimming: 9 bases; junction bases outside the gene matches: 9. The CDR3 runs to 15 residues. CDR3 sequence (DNA): TGTGCCAGCAGGGAGCAACTAGCGGGAGGACCTGAGCAGTTCTTC. Translated: CASREQLAGGPEQFF.

The chain joins TRBV14 to TRBJ2-3, with TRBD2 as a possible D gene (5 bases). V gave up 1 base and J gave up 5 bases, with 7 bases separating them. From germline, CDR1 is SGHDN and CDR2 FVKESK. This CDR3 spans 13 amino acids. The CDR3 sequence: CASSQVRGDTQYF. The CDR3 nucleotides read TGTGCCAGCAGCCAAGTCCGGGGAGATACGCAGTATTTT.

In this sample, this clone turned up once. The rearrangement joins TRBV6-6 to TRBJ1-5; D unclear. Trimming took 5 bases from V and 5 from J, leaving 16 bases between them. CDR1 and CDR2 from the germline V gene are MNHNY and SVGAGI (reference sequence). The CDR3 has 15 residues. The CDR3 reads CASSQDTVLYQPQHF. In nucleotides, the CDR3 is TGTGCCAGCAGTCAAGATACAGTTCTGTATCAGCCCCAGCATTTT.

The chain recombines TRBV5-6 with TRBJ2-3; D is uncertain. This CDR3 has 12 amino acids. CDR1 and CDR2 from the germline V gene are SGHDT and YYEEEE. With 8 bases removed from V and 2 bases from J, the gap between germline ends came to 9 bases. The CDR3 coding sequence is TGTGCCAGATTTCGTTACACAGATACGCAGTATTTT. As protein: CARFRYTDTQYF. Based on the CDR3 plus reference TRBV5-6 and TRBJ2-3, the full variable domain is DAGVTQSPTHLIKTRGQQVTLRCSPKSGHDTVSWYQQALGQGPQFIFQYYEEEERQRGNFPDRFSGHQFPNYSSELNVNALLLGDSALYLCARFRYTDTQYFGPGTRLTVL.

V usage is TRBV18 and J usage is TRBJ1-1, with D unclear. Trimming took 5 bases from V and 0 from J, leaving 7 bases between them. From germline, CDR1 is KGHSH and CDR2 LQKENI. The CDR3 consists of 13 residues. Here the CDR3 DNA reads TGTGCCAGCTCAGACTCCATGAACACTGAAGCTTTCTTT. This encodes CASSDSMNTEAFF.